This T cell receptor (beta chain) came from a study of blood T cell repertoires in COVID-19. Repertoires were generated with immunoSEQ multiplex PCR, while TCRdb's copy carries only in-frame clones and drops some. Among a few hundred thousand clones, around 86% were seen once, and the ten largest hold about 3.5%. The specimen sequenced was peripheral blood. The clonotype comes from a man aged 18 to 29 with active or convalescent COVID-19.

Here the CDR3 DNA reads TGCAGTGCTAGTTGGCCGGGATCTAATTACAATGAGCAGTTCTTC. Protein product: CSASWPGSNYNEQFF. The rearrangement uses TRBV20-1 and TRBJ2-1; tentative D call: TRBD2 (5 bases). Germline V gene sequence: CDR1 DFQATT, CDR2 SNEGSKA (reference sequence). The CDR3 contains 15 residues. Trimming left V 3 bases short and J 4 bases short, with 16 bases between.